The sequence of this TCR beta chain was determined in a study of cytomegalovirus exposure and HLA in healthy donors. The wider study: The roughly 130 validation repertoires used the same platform as the roughly 720 first-cohort repertoires (as reported by a later analysis).

Study findings and constraints: Rarity marked most TCR sequences, yet some public TCRs occurred in many donors. Overall, approximately 180 TCR beta chains were annotated as cytomegalovirus-associated. Reports indicated that the classifier achieved high specificity and sensitivity in diagnosing cytomegalovirus status.

As regards this clone: What it recognizes is unknown.

Assay: immunoSEQ multiplex PCR; the TCRdb copy retains only in-frame clones and omits some. Altogether 50,000 to 65,000 clones are present, approximately 95% being singletons, with the ten largest covering less than 1.5%. Looked up from germline, CDR1 is KGHSH and CDR2 is LQKENI. This CDR3 has 11 residues. With 8 bases removed from V and 7 bases from J, the gap between germline ends came to 8 bases. Sequencing used PBMCs. The chain joins TRBV18 to TRBJ2-2; a weak D match, TRBD2 (5 bases). The source is a young woman in good health and CMV-seronegative. The CDR3 region has the DNA TGTGCCAGCCAAGAGGGCGGGGAGCTGTTTTTT. This gives the protein CASQEGGELFF.